This TCR beta chain is from a study of CD8+CD57+ T cells in acquired aplastic anemia. This CDR3 has 16 amino acids. Germline-derived CDR1 and CDR2 are SEHNR and FQNEAQ (reference sequence). With 4 bases clipped from V and 4 bases from J, the junction kept 12 bases outside the gene matches. TCR beta VDJ and CDR3 profiles were obtained from a genomic DNA template. TCRdb itself ran the reads through MiXCR, one entry per CDR3 protein. The sample shows more than 200,000 distinct CDR3 sequences, approximately 51% of them seen only once. The patients chosen for sequencing had shown expansion of CD8+CD57+ cells (detected by flow cytometry). Blood samples were obtained from patients who had received no prior therapy. This clonotype was seen a single time.

V usage is TRBV7-9 and J usage is TRBJ1-1, with TRBD1 matching over 7 bases. Sequences were obtained from sorted CD4+, CD8+, or CD8+CD57+ T cells (not recorded which) from PBMCs. The receptor's source is a human donor with aplastic anemia. DNA of the CDR3: TGTGCCAGCAGCTCTACACAGGGGCGAGGGGTCACTGAAGCTTTCTTT. It specifies CASSSTQGRGVTEAFF.